The TCR beta chain under discussion was sequenced for a study of blood T cell repertoires in COVID-19. CDR3 length equals 14 residues. In germline, CDR1 is MNHEY, CDR2 SMNVEV (reference sequence). J lost 5 bases, V lost 2 bases, and 6 bases had no gene match. Study processing details: Estimation of nucleated cell counts was performed using reference gene primer amplification. The method was immunoSEQ multiplex PCR; TCRdb's version includes in-frame clones alone and lacks a portion of them. V, J and clone size were drawn from that table, and D and trimming were deduced from the DNA. The repertoire consists of tens of thousands of clones, with 84% occurring once and the leading ten covering less than 10%. A single count supports this clone.

This TCR came from a human donor in a cohort sampled during active COVID-19. Sequenced sample: peripheral blood. The chain uses TRBV27 and TRBJ2-7; 7 nucleotides match TRBD2. CDR3 in DNA: TGTGCCAGCAGTTTAGGACTAGAGACGAACGAGCAGTACTTC. Its translation: CASSLGLETNEQYF.